The 20 T cell receptor beta chains below were found in one sample sequenced in a study of T cells in localized non-small cell lung cancer. Sequencing used immunoSEQ multiplex PCR; TCRdb keeps in-frame clones, though not all of them. The sample lists approximately 22,000 clones, roughly nine tenths occurring once. The specimen was PBMCs, collected before any cancer treatment. Receptors were obtained from a man aged 40-75 years with stage II squamous cell lung carcinoma.

V and J are TRBV5-6 and TRBJ1-1, with D unresolved. This CDR3 contains 14 residues. Germline V gene sequence: CDR1 SGHDT, CDR2 YYEEEE. The germline V and J ends were trimmed by 5 bases and 0 bases, with 11 bases remaining between them. CDR3 protein: CASRIVGMNTEAFF. DNA for the CDR3: TGTGCCAGCAGAATCGTAGGGATGAACACTGAAGCTTTCTTT.

This clone appeared once. The chain carries TRBV5-1 and TRBJ1-1; D unclear. There are 14 residues in the CDR3. V gave up 0 bases and J gave up 1 base, with 7 bases separating them. In germline, CDR1 is SGHRS, CDR2 YFSETQ. In nucleotides, the CDR3 is TGCGCCAGCAGCTTGGCCGGGGAGAACACTGAAGCTTTCTTT. It codes for CASSLAGENTEAFF.

The V gene is TRBV7-2, the J gene TRBJ2-3; TRBD1 is a possible D gene (6 bases). Germline assignment: CDR1 SGHTA and CDR2 FQGNSA. Trimming left V 3 bases short and J 1 base short, with 8 bases between. This CDR3 has 14 amino acids. The CDR3 region has the DNA TGTGCCAGCAGCTTGTGGACAGGCACAGATACGCAGTATTTT. Encoded protein: CASSLWTGTDTQYF.

The CDR3 nucleotides read TGTGCCAGTCGGACTAGCGGGAGGAGCGATGAGCAGTTCTTC. This sequence encodes CASRTSGRSDEQFF. This chain connects TRBV27 to TRBJ2-1; 14 positions agree with TRBD2. Germline assignment: CDR1 MNHEY and CDR2 SMNVEV (reference sequence). The CDR3 totals 14 residues. The V gene end was trimmed by 9 bases and the J gene end by 8 bases; junction bases not matched to a gene: 6.

This chain uses TRBV9 with TRBJ2-3, with 7 nucleotides matching TRBD2. This CDR3 has 17 residues. Germline CDR1 reads SGDLS; CDR2 reads YYNGEE. Trimming at V came to 3 bases and at J to 0 bases, leaving 10 bases not matched to a gene. The CDR3 sequence is CASSGASGPTSTDTQYF. CDR3 nucleotide sequence: TGTGCCAGCAGCGGGGCTAGCGGCCCTACTAGCACAGATACGCAGTATTTT.

V is TRBV5-1 and J is TRBJ1-2; TRBD1 aligns across 7 bases. This CDR3 spans 15 amino acids. V was clipped by 1 base and J by 6 bases; unmatched bases: 9. In germline, CDR1 is SGHRS, CDR2 YFSETQ. The DNA for the CDR3 is TGCGCCAGCAGCTTGATCCCCGGGACAGTAAATGGCTACACCTTC. Translating gives CASSLIPGTVNGYTF.

This chain connects TRBV27 to TRBJ2-3; 7 bases agree with TRBD1. V was pared by 5 bases and J by 1 base, with 9 bases of the junction left unmatched. There are 16 residues in the CDR3. Per the germline V gene, CDR1 is MNHEY and CDR2 is SMNVEV (reference sequence). CDR3 loop: CASSPGTVKGTDTQYF. DNA for the CDR3: TGTGCCAGCAGTCCGGGGACAGTGAAAGGCACAGATACGCAGTATTTT.

This clone was counted a single time. The V gene is TRBV28, the J gene TRBJ1-5; D is perhaps TRBD1 (5 bases). V dropped 6 bases and J dropped 1 base, with 10 bases sitting between them. CDR1 and CDR2 from the germline V gene are MDHEN and SYDVKM. The CDR3 consists of 14 residues. CDR3 sequence reads: CASRRGPSNQPQHF. Written as DNA, the CDR3 is TGTGCCAGCAGGCGGGGACCAAGCAATCAGCCCCAGCATTTT.

Points on this clone: Additional DNA sequences in this sample encode the identical CDR3. This sequence joins TRBV18 and TRBJ2-6, with D unresolved. Germline CDR1 reads KGHSH; CDR2 reads LQKENI. V lost 3 bases, J lost 0 bases, and 0 bases lay in between. The CDR3 runs to 13 residues. The CDR3 protein is CASSPSGANVLTF. The CDR3 DNA sequence: TGTGCCAGCTCACCCTCTGGGGCCAACGTCCTGACTTTC.

The chain combines TRBV6-1 with TRBJ1-5, with D perhaps TRBD1 (6 bases). Germline lookup yields CDR1 MNHNS and CDR2 SASEGT. This CDR3 is built from 15 residues. The V end was cut by 2 bases, the J end by 3 bases, with 11 bases between. CDR3 in amino acids: CASSEPTGINQPQHF. The DNA for the CDR3 is TGTGCCAGCAGTGAACCTACAGGGATCAATCAGCCCCAGCATTTT.

V and J are TRBV11-3 and TRBJ2-1; a possible D gene is TRBD2 (7 bases). The CDR3 is 17 residues long. Between the trimmed V and J ends, which lost 3 bases and 5 bases, there was a span of 20 bases. Germline V gene lookup returns CDR1 SGHNT and CDR2 YENEEA. DNA of the CDR3: TGTGCCAGCAGCTTGGGGGGGCCCCAGCCTAAAGACAATGAGCAGTTCTTC. Amino acids: CASSLGGPQPKDNEQFF.

This clone occurred once. The rearrangement uses TRBV27 and TRBJ1-5, with D maybe TRBD1 (6 bases). This CDR3 spans 17 amino acids. Germline CDR1 reads MNHEY; CDR2 reads SMNVEV (reference sequence). Trimming took 10 bases from V and 0 from J, leaving 22 bases between them. This chain's CDR3 is CATRGGPLRYSNQPQHF. CDR3 DNA: TGTGCCACCCGGGGGGGCCCGTTACGGTATAGCAATCAGCCCCAGCATTTT.

The chain links TRBV28 to TRBJ2-3; 12 bases agree with TRBD2. This CDR3 contains 15 residues. Germline CDR1 reads MDHEN; CDR2 reads SYDVKM. With V trimmed by 6 bases and J by 7 bases, 8 bases remained unmatched. The CDR3 coding sequence is TGTGCCAGCAGGTATCCCGGGACTAGCGGGCATACGCAGTATTTT. It yields the protein CASRYPGTSGHTQYF.

The chain is built from TRBV5-1 and TRBJ2-1; unclear D gene. The ends were cut back, 4 bases at V and 5 bases at J, with 13 bases in the middle. The germline V gene encodes CDR1 SGHRS and CDR2 YFSETQ. The CDR3 is 14 residues long. This CDR3 reads CASSPEAANNEQFF. The CDR3 nucleotides read TGCGCCAGCAGCCCCGAGGCAGCCAACAATGAGCAGTTCTTC.

The chain combines TRBV5-1 with TRBJ2-7; D ambiguous. V lost 4 bases and J lost 0, with 8 bases in between. This CDR3 has 13 residues. The germline CDR1 and CDR2 sequences are SGHRS and YFSETQ. The CDR3 DNA follows: TGCGCCAGCAGCCAGAACAACTCCTACGAGCAGTACTTC. This translates into CASSQNNSYEQYF.

The chain combines TRBV28 with TRBJ1-3, with D tentatively TRBD1 (6 bases). V shed 5 bases and J shed 3 bases, with 20 bases lying between them. The CDR3 is 17 amino acids. Germline assignment: CDR1 MDHEN and CDR2 SYDVKM. The CDR3 DNA is TGTGCCAGCAGTGGGGACACGGAAAGGTTTCTTGGAAACACCATATATTTT. Translating it yields CASSGDTERFLGNTIYF.

This clone appeared once. This chain connects TRBV29-1 to TRBJ2-1; 9 bases are shared with TRBD2. J lost 6 bases, V lost 3 bases, and 9 bases had no gene match. The CDR3 runs 15 residues. CDR1 is SQVTM, CDR2 ANQGSEA, per germline. CDR3 region: CSVERGSGSLNEQFF. The CDR3 region has the DNA TGCAGCGTTGAGAGGGGTAGCGGGAGCCTCAATGAGCAGTTCTTC.

The CDR3 protein is CASRDRGTSTDTQYF. CDR3 DNA sequence: TGTGCCAGTAGAGACAGGGGTACTAGCACAGATACGCAGTATTTT. The rearrangement uses TRBV19 and TRBJ2-3, with 8 bases lining up with TRBD1. CDR1 and CDR2 from the germline V gene are LNHDA and SQIVND (reference sequence). Trimming took 6 bases from V and 0 from J; bases not matched to a gene: 5. The CDR3 covers 15 residues.

The chain carries TRBV6-5 and TRBJ1-3; 9 bases agree with TRBD1. This CDR3 has 15 amino acids. CDR1 MNHEY and CDR2 SVGAGI come from the germline V gene. The J segment lost 0 bases and the V segment lost 7 bases, leaving 4 bases of the junction unmatched. The CDR3 loop reads CASIMDRGSGNTIYF. The CDR3 DNA sequence: TGTGCCAGCATAATGGACAGGGGCTCTGGAAACACCATATATTTT.

The CDR3 region has the DNA TGTGCCAGCAGAGGGACTAGCGGGAGACGGTACTTC. Protein sequence: CASRGTSGRRYF. The gene calls are TRBV5-6 and TRBJ2-5; 14 nucleotides align to TRBD2. The CDR3 is 12 amino acids. Germline loops: CDR1 SGHDT, CDR2 YYEEEE. J gave up 13 bases and V 5 bases, and 4 bases lay outside the gene matches.